This record concerns one T cell receptor (beta chain) sequence. This may come from a read error, since a much larger clone is one base off. The conserved final phenylalanine or tryptophan is absent from the CDR3, which likely points to a read error. These data belong to a study of molecular identifiers for immune sequencing clone quantification. Germline CDR1 and CDR2: SGHDN and FVKESK. With V trimmed by 4 bases and J by 4 bases, 3 bases remained unmatched. This CDR3 is 13 amino acids long. Via MiXCR, TCRdb re-called the PCR reads, giving one row per CDR3 protein. Of about 320,000 distinct CDR3 sequences listed, about a fifth were seen once; the top ten hold approximately 0.84%.

Sequencing was done on a sample of naive CD8+ T cells from blood, with Jurkat cell RNA spiked in. Subset: FACS-sorted CD8+CD4-CCR7+CD45RA+ naive T cells. The sequence came from a human donor in good health. Some libraries in this study had Jurkat cell RNA spiked in. V is TRBV14 and J is TRBJ1-1, with TRBD1 identical over 7 bases. The CDR3 region is CASSRRDSTEAFL. CDR3 nucleotide sequence: TGTGCCAGCAGCCGGAGGGACAGCACTGAAGCTTTCCTT.